This T cell receptor beta chain was retrieved from a study of blood T cell repertoires in COVID-19 (dated by TCRdb to 2019 to 2021). With regard to the full study: Samples from collaborators originated in the United States, Italy and Spain and spanned both the acute and convalescent phases of COVID-19. The material from the prospective study consisted of cDNA or gDNA derived from T cells, B-cell-depleted T cells, or PBMCs. A de-identified subject ID, COVID-19 status, age in years and sex were almost always included in the sample metadata. The repertoires were released in a freely available public database meant as a resource for research on the immune response to SARS-CoV-2. Where available, HLA class I and class II types were obtained from metadata supplied by the sample provider rather than from assay-based typing. The samples were drawn from two sources: the first 160 participants of the ongoing ImmuneRACE study, and 950 to 1,500 subjects contributed by 6 global collaborators. The dataset comprised deeply sampled blood TCRbeta repertoires from subjects exposed to, actively infected with, or recovered from COVID-19.

Turning to this clone: Its antigen is not yet known. Per-nucleotide qualities are absent, and no much larger clonotype sits a single base away.

TCRbeta CDR3 regions were amplified from genomic DNA by means of the immunoSEQ Assay, a bias-controlled multiplex PCR. From the authors' description of their analysis: The number of nucleated cells in each sample was estimated by amplification of reference gene primers within the assay. To quantify the absolute abundance of each unique TCRbeta CDR3 rearrangement, sequence reads were collapsed and filtered. For each sample, productive Simpson clonality was calculated as the square root of Simpson's diversity index across productive rearrangements. What TCRdb holds here is the immuneACCESS table cut down to in-frame rearrangements. Part of the clones is not present; checked against another copy, under half of the missing clones reflect an unresolved V gene, and the others are unexplained. The V and J calls and clone size were taken over from that table, and D and trimming were inferred from the DNA. The sample table shows about 53,000 clones, and 65% to 80% are seen once. Approximately 15% of the sample rests with the top ten.

The CDR3 numbers 11 residues from cysteine through phenylalanine. Only the CDR3 region is kept as DNA, spanning 33 bases read in frame from base 1. V is clipped by 5 bases and J by 2 bases, and the sequence between their germline boundaries is 4 bases long. The research as a whole found: Clinical and demographic metadata were provided uncurated, with the amount varying by source and participant.

Each collaborating institution followed its own protocols to collect whole blood in K2EDTA tubes. For TCRbeta analysis, collaborator samples were shipped as frozen whole blood, as isolated PBMCs, or as DNA extracted from either sample type. The sequenced sample consisted of peripheral blood. This TCR derives from a human donor with active or convalescent COVID-19. The donor label of this sample is uncertain. The chain couples TRBV12-3 or TRBV12-4 to TRBJ2-7; a confident D gene designation cannot be given. For the CDR3, the sequence is CASSTAYEQYF. The base sequence is TGTGCCAGCAGTACAGCCTACGAGCAGTACTTC.